This TCR beta chain was observed in a study of shared clonotypes between healthy human individuals. As for the study in general: The study drew on a couple of women and a few men aged 18 to 49 as donors.

Germline-derived CDR1 and CDR2 are KGHSH and LQKENI. Trimming took 3 bases from V and 1 from J; bases not matched to a gene: 15. The CDR3 sequence is 19 residues long. Per the original methods: Filtering differed since immunoSEQ provided only junctions, with no quality scores. Profiling relied on immunoSEQ multiplex PCR, and the TCRdb table lists in-frame clones only, not all of them. The D gene and trimming were derived from the DNA, and the V and J assignments and clone size from that table. Of over a million clones in the sample, just under 99% were seen once. V usage is TRBV18 and J usage is TRBJ1-5; 7 nucleotides match TRBD1. The sample taken for sequencing was naive CD4+ T cells sorted from blood. Subset meaning: CD45RA+ positively selected. This TCR came from a man younger than 45 in good health. In nucleotides, the CDR3 is TGTGCCAGCTCACCTAGACGACAGGGTAGCTTTGGGAGCAATCAGCCCCAGCATTTT. Encoded protein: CASSPRRQGSFGSNQPQHF.